Following are 32 T cell receptor beta chains from one sample sequenced in a study of T-cell reconstitution after alpha-beta-depleted transplantation in children. Unique molecular identifiers tagged the TCRbeta library. MiXCR, run by TCRdb on the PCR reads, gives a single entry per CDR3 protein. The sample holds hundreds of thousands of distinct CDR3 sequences; 11% are singletons and the top ten take 28%. The input for sequencing was PBMCs, taken before TCRalphabeta/CD19-depleted stem cell transplant. These receptors were collected from a child younger than two with acute myeloid leukemia, due to receive a stem cell transplant.

Points on this clonotype: This may be a read error, as it is one base from a much larger clone. The chain is built from TRBV20-1 and TRBJ2-1, with TRBD2 as a possible D gene (5 bases). The germline V gene encodes CDR1 DFQATT and CDR2 SNEGSKA (reference sequence). The CDR3 extends over 16 amino acids. V dropped 3 bases and J dropped 2 bases, with 17 bases sitting between them. The DNA of the CDR3 is TGCAGTGCTAGCGGGGATTCATCTTTTGCCTACAATGAGCAGTTCTTC. Protein: CSASGDSSFAYNEQFF.

There are many counts of this clonotype. The V gene is TRBV28, the J gene TRBJ2-7; no firm D call. The CDR3 has 13 residues. Deletions cut 8 bases from V and 2 bases from J, with 13 bases between. Germline values: CDR1 MDHEN, CDR2 SYDVKM. The CDR3 here is CASGSGVAYEQYF. CDR3 nucleotides: TGTGCCAGCGGTTCGGGCGTTGCCTACGAGCAGTACTTC.

This clonotype showed up many times. This chain joins TRBV12-3 or TRBV12-4 and TRBJ2-7, with D possibly being TRBD2 (6 bases). The V gene lost 5 bases and the J gene lost 6 bases, with 14 bases spanning the gap. This CDR3 is 13 amino acids long. The chain's CDR3 is CASSRGTLLEQYF. Here the CDR3 DNA reads TGTGCCAGCAGTCGTGGGACTTTGCTCGAGCAGTACTTC.

A note on this clonotype: This may come from a read error, since a much larger clone is one base off. This rearrangement joins TRBV7-3 to TRBJ1-1; D unresolved. V lost 5 bases, J lost 3 bases, and 10 bases lay in between. The length of the CDR3 is 13 residues. The V gene's germline CDR1 is SGHTA and CDR2 FQGTGA. This chain's CDR3 is CASSQRMDTEAFF. Written as DNA, the CDR3 is TGTGCCAGCAGCCAACGCATGGACACTGAAGCTTTCTTT.

This clonotype has at least ten counts. The chain has TRBV20-1 and TRBJ1-1; D remains ambiguous. CDR3 length equals 12 residues. Germline V gene sequence: CDR1 DFQATT, CDR2 SNEGSKA (reference sequence). V lost 6 bases and J 1 base, leaving 9 bases between the germline ends. The CDR3: CSAGIENTEAFF. The DNA for the CDR3 is TGCAGTGCCGGGATAGAGAACACTGAAGCTTTCTTT.

This clonotype was seen at least ten times. The chain is built from TRBV5-6 and TRBJ1-1; D remains unclear. The CDR3 spans 15 residues. V was trimmed by 4 bases and J by 0 bases, leaving 13 bases between them. From germline, CDR1 is SGHDT and CDR2 YYEEEE. The CDR3 loop is CASSLPENLNTEAFF. The CDR3 bases are TGTGCCAGCAGCCTACCTGAAAACCTGAACACTGAAGCTTTCTTT.

This clonotype came up many times. V and J are TRBV5-1 and TRBJ2-3, with 9 bases aligning to TRBD1. CDR1 and CDR2 (germline): SGHRS, YFSETQ. J gave up 2 bases and V 3 bases, and 4 bases lay outside the gene matches. CDR3 length: 15 residues. CDR3 DNA sequence: TGCGCCAGCAGCTCGGGACAGGGCTTCACAGATACGCAGTATTTT. Translated, it gives CASSSGQGFTDTQYF. Complete variable domain (other parts from reference TRBV5-1 and TRBJ2-3): KAGVTQTPRYLIKTRGQQVTLSCSPISGHRSVSWYQQTPGQGLQFLFEYFSETQRNKGNFPGRFSGRQFSNSRSEMNVSTLELGDSALYLCASSSGQGFTDTQYFGPGTRLTVL.

This clonotype was counted at least ten times. The CDR3 here is CASSPRESNYGYTF. The CDR3 DNA reads TGCGCCAGCAGCCCCAGGGAGTCTAACTATGGCTACACCTTC. The chain joins TRBV5-1 to TRBJ1-2; D may be TRBD1 (5 bases). V was cut by 4 bases and J by 0 bases, with 10 bases left in between. Germline lookup yields CDR1 SGHRS and CDR2 YFSETQ. The length of the CDR3 is 14 residues.

There are many counts of this clonotype. The chain employs TRBV24-1 and TRBJ2-1; either TRBD1 or TRBD2 may fit D (6 bases each). The CDR3 is 17 amino acids. Germline lookup yields CDR1 KGHDR and CDR2 SFDVKD. V dropped 5 bases and J dropped 3 bases, with 19 bases sitting between them. The CDR3 DNA sequence: TGTGCCACCAGTGCCGTGGGGGGCAGCGCCTTCTACAATGAGCAGTTCTTC. Encoded protein: CATSAVGGSAFYNEQFF.

At least ten counts were recorded for this clonotype. The chain combines TRBV29-1 with TRBJ2-7; perhaps TRBD2 as D (5 bases). The CDR3 runs to 11 residues. Germline V CDR1 and CDR2: SQVTM, ANQGSEA. The V end lost 6 bases, the J end lost 5 bases, and 11 bases lay between the germline ends. CDR3 in amino acids: CSVKLGDEQYF. The CDR3 DNA is TGCAGCGTGAAACTAGGTGACGAGCAGTACTTC.

In its sample, this clonotype was seen many times. This chain uses TRBV5-1 with TRBJ2-1; D unresolved. CDR1 and CDR2 from the germline V gene are SGHRS and YFSETQ. V lost 4 bases and J 7 bases, leaving 15 bases between the germline ends. The CDR3 length is 14 residues. CDR3 DNA: TGCGCCAGCAGCAGCCGCCACCGCCTGAATGAGCAGTTCTTC. The encoded protein is CASSSRHRLNEQFF.

This clonotype has only a few counts. V usage is TRBV3-1 and J usage is TRBJ1-6; TRBD1 is a possible D gene (5 bases). V lost 3 bases and J 10 bases, leaving 13 bases between the germline ends. There are 14 residues in the CDR3. Per the germline V gene, CDR1 is LGHDT and CDR2 is YNNKEL (reference sequence). The CDR3 DNA reads as TGTGCCAGCAGCCAGGGGGAGCTCCCCTCACCCCTCCACTTT. It codes for CASSQGELPSPLHF.

A note on this clonotype: Being one base from a much bigger clone, this may be a read error. This chain connects TRBV24-1 to TRBJ1-3; 10 nucleotides agree with TRBD1. This CDR3 is built from 16 residues. The V gene's germline CDR1 is KGHDR and CDR2 SFDVKD. The junction had 8 bases not matched to a gene; V was cut back by 2 bases and J by 8 bases. This CDR3 is CATSDSGTGDGHTIYF. In DNA form, the CDR3 reads TGTGCCACCAGTGATTCCGGGACAGGGGACGGACACACCATATATTTT.

A few counts support this clonotype. The CDR3 loop is CASSSTSGLPTYNEQFF. The CDR3 bases are TGTGCCAGCAGTTCCACCTCGGGACTGCCCACCTACAATGAGCAGTTCTTC. This rearrangement joins TRBV27 to TRBJ2-1, with a tentative D call TRBD2 (6 bases). Trimming shortened V by 4 bases and J by 2 bases, and 18 bases separated the two germline ends. The CDR3 contains 17 residues. In germline, CDR1 is MNHEY, CDR2 SMNVEV (reference sequence).

This clonotype has ten or more counts. The chain combines TRBV4-1 with TRBJ2-2; the D call may be TRBD1 or TRBD2 (6 bases each). CDR1 is MGHRA and CDR2 is YSYEKL in the germline V gene. CDR3 size: 18 residues. Trimming removed 0 bases at V and 2 bases at J, with 16 bases between. The CDR3 here is CASSQDRRDTVNTGELFF. The CDR3 DNA reads TGCGCCAGCAGCCAAGATCGGCGGGACACGGTCAACACCGGGGAGCTGTTTTTT.

Ten or more counts support this clonotype. The V and J genes are TRBV7-9 and TRBJ2-7; 8 nucleotides line up with TRBD2. Per the germline V gene, CDR1 is SEHNR and CDR2 is FQNEAQ (reference sequence). The CDR3 is made up of 16 amino acids. With V trimmed by 4 bases and J by 4 bases, 12 bases remained unmatched. The chain's CDR3 is CASSSFSAPGGYEQYF. In DNA form, the CDR3 reads TGTGCCAGCAGCTCCTTTTCTGCCCCGGGAGGGTACGAGCAGTACTTC.

The chain couples TRBV19 to TRBJ2-2, with 9 bases aligning to TRBD1. Germline loops: CDR1 LNHDA, CDR2 SQIVND (reference sequence). The CDR3 covers 14 residues. Germline trimming cut 10 bases from V and 5 bases from J; bases unmatched to any gene: 8. The CDR3 here is CATGGDRDTGELFF. In DNA form, the CDR3 reads TGTGCCACTGGGGGGGACAGGGATACCGGGGAGCTGTTTTTT.

The chain links TRBV18 to TRBJ1-1, with D tentatively TRBD1 (6 bases). Germline CDR1 KGHSH, CDR2 LQKENI. Trimming stripped 2 bases from V and 1 base from J, with 8 bases between. The CDR3 has 14 residues. CDR3 protein: CASSPAGANTEAFF. The CDR3 nucleotides are TGTGCCAGCTCACCAGCAGGGGCGAACACTGAAGCTTTCTTT.

This clonotype was seen just once. This chain joins TRBV11-2 and TRBJ2-3, with 10 nucleotides matching TRBD2. Trimming cost V 4 bases and J 2 bases; bases outside gene matches: 6. The germline gives CDR1 SGHAT, CDR2 FQNNGV. This CDR3 has 16 residues. DNA of the CDR3: TGTGCCAGCAGCTGGAGGACTAGCGGTTACACAGATACGCAGTATTTT. Its protein product is CASSWRTSGYTDTQYF.

This clonotype was seen ten or more times. This chain links TRBV24-1 with TRBJ2-1; TRBD1 matches 7 bases. Germline V gene data show CDR1 as KGHDR and CDR2 as SFDVKD. The length of the CDR3 is 17 residues. V was pared by 4 bases and J by 6 bases, with 14 bases of the junction left unmatched. DNA of the CDR3: TGTGCCACCAGTGAATTTTCCGGGACAGTTTTCGGCAATGAGCAGTTCTTC. This encodes CATSEFSGTVFGNEQFF.

Many counts were recorded for this clonotype. This rearrangement joins TRBV18 to TRBJ2-7; a possible D gene is TRBD2 (6 bases). CDR1 is KGHSH and CDR2 is LQKENI in the germline V gene. The CDR3 sequence is 16 residues long. V gave up 0 bases and J gave up 1 base, with 13 bases separating them. The chain's CDR3 is CASSPPAGRMSYEQYF. The CDR3 nucleotides are TGTGCCAGCTCACCACCCGCAGGGAGGATGTCCTACGAGCAGTACTTC.

This clonotype was seen ten or more times. In DNA, the CDR3 is TGTGCCAGCAGTTATAAGTGGGGGTTGTGGGCTTTCTTT. Protein: CASSYKWGLWAFF. V is TRBV6-5 and J is TRBJ1-1, with D perhaps TRBD1 (5 bases). Per the germline V gene, CDR1 is MNHEY and CDR2 is SVGAGI. This CDR3 comprises 13 residues. The ends were cut back, 3 bases at V and 11 bases at J, with 16 bases in the middle.

The table lists this clonotype with many counts. This chain connects TRBV29-1 to TRBJ2-5; D is perhaps TRBD2 (5 bases). Trimming stripped 6 bases from V and 1 base from J, with 9 bases between. This CDR3 comprises 12 residues. Germline V CDR1 and CDR2: SQVTM, ANQGSEA. The CDR3 DNA reads TGCAGCGTCGAGAGGGCCCAAGAGACCCAGTACTTC. This encodes CSVERAQETQYF.

There are many counts of this clonotype. The gene calls are TRBV28 and TRBJ2-7, with TRBD1 as a possible D gene (5 bases). The length of the CDR3 is 14 residues. V was pared by 5 bases and J by 3 bases, with 14 bases between. Germline CDR1 and CDR2: MDHEN and SYDVKM. Written as DNA, the CDR3 is TGTGCCAGCAGTCCGTCGACAGTCCTCTACGAGCAGTACTTC. It encodes CASSPSTVLYEQYF.

This clonotype has only a few counts. The chain employs TRBV6-1 and TRBJ1-1; D not certain. V was pared by 7 bases and J by 11 bases, with 5 bases between. The CDR3 is 8 amino acids. Germline V CDR1 and CDR2: MNHNS, SASEGT. The CDR3 DNA follows: TGTGCCAGCACGCAGGCTTTCTTT. It codes for CASTQAFF.

This clonotype occurred many times. The chain joins TRBV7-9 to TRBJ2-7; 8 nucleotides match TRBD2. Per the germline V gene, CDR1 is SEHNR and CDR2 is FQNEAQ (reference sequence). V was clipped by 7 bases and J by 2 bases; unmatched bases: 7. The CDR3 has 14 amino acids. CDR3 sequence reads: CASTPGTRPYEQYF. For the CDR3, the DNA is TGTGCCAGCACCCCCGGGACTAGGCCCTACGAGCAGTACTTC.

This clonotype showed up many times. V gene TRBV18 combines with J gene TRBJ1-4; weak D call: TRBD1 (5 bases). The CDR3 runs to 15 residues. Germline lookup yields CDR1 KGHSH and CDR2 LQKENI. V was clipped by 4 bases and J by 0 bases, with 9 bases between them. CDR3 DNA sequence: TGTGCCAGCTCACAGGGGTCTCCAACTAATGAAAAACTGTTTTTT. Amino acid sequence: CASSQGSPTNEKLFF.

This clonotype was detected many times. The J gene is TRBJ1-1, the V gene TRBV6-1; a possible D gene is TRBD1 (5 bases). This CDR3 spans 14 amino acids. CDR1 and CDR2 from the germline V gene are MNHNS and SASEGT. The V end lost 7 bases, the J end lost 5 bases, and 17 bases lay between the germline ends. The DNA of the CDR3 is TGTGCCAGCATCAAGGCAGGGCAAAGGACTGAAGCTTTCTTT. Protein: CASIKAGQRTEAFF.

The sample holds many counts of this clonotype. CDR3 loop: CASSLKRIGNEQFF. CDR3 nucleotides: TGTGCCAGCAGTCTGAAGCGAATCGGCAATGAGCAGTTCTTC. The V and J genes are TRBV2 and TRBJ2-1; D is unclear. Germline V gives CDR1 SNHLY, CDR2 FYNNEI. V lost 5 bases and J 6 bases, leaving 14 bases between the germline ends. The CDR3 has 14 residues.

At least ten counts were recorded for this clonotype. J is TRBJ2-1 and V is TRBV12-3 or TRBV12-4; perhaps TRBD2 as D (6 bases). The V gene lost 3 bases and the J gene lost 13 bases, with 16 bases spanning the gap. The CDR3 contains 13 residues. CDR3 loop: CASSLTRAGPQFF. DNA of the CDR3: TGTGCCAGCAGTTTGACTCGCGCGGGACCCCAGTTCTTC.

This clonotype was seen many times. V usage is TRBV5-1 and J usage is TRBJ1-2, with TRBD1 matching over 10 bases. V dropped 3 bases and J dropped 5; count of bases not matched to a gene: 7. This CDR3 contains 15 residues. The germline V gene has CDR1 SGHRS and CDR2 YFSETQ. CDR3 nucleotide sequence: TGCGCCAGCAGCTATACCGGGACAGGGGAGTATGGCTACACCTTC. Amino acid sequence: CASSYTGTGEYGYTF.

V usage is TRBV12-3 or TRBV12-4 and J usage is TRBJ2-4, with D unresolved. Trimming took 7 bases from V and 6 from J, leaving 25 bases between them. This CDR3 region has 17 residues. CDR3 protein: CASTQAPSEEPGNIQYF. CDR3 bases: TGTGCCAGCACCCAGGCCCCTTCCGAGGAACCGGGAAACATTCAGTACTTC.